This is a list of T cell receptor beta chains from one sample in a study of CD8+ T cells in alopecia areata. This table comes from immunoSEQ multiplex PCR, and its TCRdb copy is limited to in-frame clones, with some not included. Of roughly 100,000 clones listed, roughly 40% were seen once; the top ten hold 15% to 20%. The sample here was CD8+ T cells sorted from blood, taken at week 24, from a patient treated with tofacitinib. Receptors were obtained from a human donor with alopecia areata. The CDR3 runs from the conserved cysteine through the conserved F or W. D genes are given only for firm matches. The listing skips clone size in some rows; elsewhere it reads once, few, many or a size class.

clone_size j_call v_call d_call cdr3_nt cdr3_aa
. TRBJ2-7 TRBV2 . TGTGCCAGCAGGACCGGATACGAGCAGTACTTC CASRTGYEQYF
. TRBJ1-5 TRBV4-1 . TGCGCCAGCAGCCAAGTAAAGGGATCAAATCAGCCCCAGCATTTT CASSQVKGSNQPQHF
. TRBJ2-7 TRBV30 . TGTGCCGTCTCGGGCCTCCCCGCCGAGCAGTACTTC CAVSGLPAEQYF
many TRBJ2-3 TRBV15 . TGTGCCACCAGCATCGGACTCACAGATACGCAGTATTTT CATSIGLTDTQYF
. TRBJ2-1 TRBV4-3 TRBD2 TGCGCCAGCAGCCAAGATCCGGGGGGGAGGCAGTTCTTC CASSQDPGGRQFF
. TRBJ2-2 TRBV7-2 . TGTGCCAGCAGTTCAGGGGCCCCGAACACCGGGGAGCTGTTTTTT CASSSGAPNTGELFF
. TRBJ2-1 TRBV11-2 . TGTGCCAGCAGCTTAGGAGGGACCCCGGGGTATGAGCAGTTCTTC CASSLGGTPGYEQFF
. TRBJ2-7 TRBV5-4 TRBD1 TGTGCCAGCAGCAACCGGGACAGGGGGTGGTACGAGCAGTACTTC CASSNRDRGWYEQYF
. TRBJ2-7 TRBV10-2 . TGCGCCAGCAGTGAGGGCCAGGACACCTACGAGCAGTACTTC CASSEGQDTYEQYF
. TRBJ2-7 TRBV6-5 . TGTGCCAGCATGCGTGGGTACGAGCAGTACTTC CASMRGYEQYF